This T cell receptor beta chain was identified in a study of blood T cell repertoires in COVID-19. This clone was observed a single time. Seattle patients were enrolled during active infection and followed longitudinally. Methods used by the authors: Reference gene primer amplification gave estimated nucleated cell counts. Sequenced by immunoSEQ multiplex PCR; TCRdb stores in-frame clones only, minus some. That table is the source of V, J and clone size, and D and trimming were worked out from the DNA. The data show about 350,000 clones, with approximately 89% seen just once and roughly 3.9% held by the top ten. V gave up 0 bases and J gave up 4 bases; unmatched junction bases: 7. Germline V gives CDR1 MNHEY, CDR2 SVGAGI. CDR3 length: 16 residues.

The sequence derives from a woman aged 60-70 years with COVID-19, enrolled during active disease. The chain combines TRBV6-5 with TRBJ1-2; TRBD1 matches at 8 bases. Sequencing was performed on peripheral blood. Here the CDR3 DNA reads TGTGCCAGCAGTTACTCGGACAGGGCGACCTTCTATGGCTACACCTTC. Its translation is CASSYSDRATFYGYTF.